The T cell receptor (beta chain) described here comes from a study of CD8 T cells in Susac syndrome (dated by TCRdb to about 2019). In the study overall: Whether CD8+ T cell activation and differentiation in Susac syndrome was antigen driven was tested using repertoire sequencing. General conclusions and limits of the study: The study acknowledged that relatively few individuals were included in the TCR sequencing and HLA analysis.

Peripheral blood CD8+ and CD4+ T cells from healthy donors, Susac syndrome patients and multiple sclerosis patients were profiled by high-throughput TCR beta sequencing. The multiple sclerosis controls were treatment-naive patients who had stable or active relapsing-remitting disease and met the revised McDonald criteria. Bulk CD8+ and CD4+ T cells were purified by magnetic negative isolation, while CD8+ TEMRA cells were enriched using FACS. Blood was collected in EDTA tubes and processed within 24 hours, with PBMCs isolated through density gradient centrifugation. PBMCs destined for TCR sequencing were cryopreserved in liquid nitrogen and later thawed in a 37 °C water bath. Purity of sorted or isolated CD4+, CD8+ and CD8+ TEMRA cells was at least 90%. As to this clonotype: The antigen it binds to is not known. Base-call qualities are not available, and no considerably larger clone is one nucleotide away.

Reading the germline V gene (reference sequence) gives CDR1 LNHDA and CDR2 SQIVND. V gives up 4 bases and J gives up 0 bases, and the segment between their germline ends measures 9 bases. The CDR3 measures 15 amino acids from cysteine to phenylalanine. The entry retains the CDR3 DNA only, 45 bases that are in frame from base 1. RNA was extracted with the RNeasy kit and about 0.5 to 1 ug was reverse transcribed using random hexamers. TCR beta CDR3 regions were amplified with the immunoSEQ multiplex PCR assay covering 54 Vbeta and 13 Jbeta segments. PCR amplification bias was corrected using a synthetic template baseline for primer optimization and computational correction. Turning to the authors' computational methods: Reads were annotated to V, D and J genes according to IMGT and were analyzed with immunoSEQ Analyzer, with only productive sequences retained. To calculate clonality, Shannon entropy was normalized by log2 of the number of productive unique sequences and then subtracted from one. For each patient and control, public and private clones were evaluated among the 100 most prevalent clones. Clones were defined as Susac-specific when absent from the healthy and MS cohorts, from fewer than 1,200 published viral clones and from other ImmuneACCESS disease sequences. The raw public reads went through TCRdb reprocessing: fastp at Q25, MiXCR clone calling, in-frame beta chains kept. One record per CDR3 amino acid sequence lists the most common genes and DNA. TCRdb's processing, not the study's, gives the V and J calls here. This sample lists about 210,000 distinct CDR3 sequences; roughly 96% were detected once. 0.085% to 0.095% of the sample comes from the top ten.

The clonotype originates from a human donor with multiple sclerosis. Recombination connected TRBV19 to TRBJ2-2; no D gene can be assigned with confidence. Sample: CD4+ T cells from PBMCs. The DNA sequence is TGTGCCAGTAGTACCCGACCCACGAACACCGGGGAGCTGTTTTTT. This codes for CASSTRPTNTGELFF.